This paragraph reports one T cell receptor (beta chain). Its specificity is not known. This entry comes from a study of T cell responses to AZD1222 COVID-19 vaccine. Clones were read by immunoSEQ multiplex PCR, and TCRdb kept only the in-frame ones, dropping some. This table holds more than 150,000 clones, 80% to 95% found once. Study-wide points: The study identified only six AZD1222 recipients as seropositive at baseline.

Germline CDR1 reads ENHRY; CDR2 reads SYGVKD. The germline V and J ends were trimmed by 7 bases and 5 bases, with 8 bases remaining between them. This CDR3 spans 11 amino acids. Source: peripheral blood, taken 28 days after the second AZD1222 dose. The clonotype originates from an adult who received the AZD1222 COVID-19 vaccine. This sequence joins TRBV10-3 and TRBJ2-5, with a weak D call TRBD1 (6 bases). CDR3 amino acids: CAIKQGETQYF. CDR3 DNA: TGTGCCATCAAGCAGGGGGAGACCCAGTACTTC.